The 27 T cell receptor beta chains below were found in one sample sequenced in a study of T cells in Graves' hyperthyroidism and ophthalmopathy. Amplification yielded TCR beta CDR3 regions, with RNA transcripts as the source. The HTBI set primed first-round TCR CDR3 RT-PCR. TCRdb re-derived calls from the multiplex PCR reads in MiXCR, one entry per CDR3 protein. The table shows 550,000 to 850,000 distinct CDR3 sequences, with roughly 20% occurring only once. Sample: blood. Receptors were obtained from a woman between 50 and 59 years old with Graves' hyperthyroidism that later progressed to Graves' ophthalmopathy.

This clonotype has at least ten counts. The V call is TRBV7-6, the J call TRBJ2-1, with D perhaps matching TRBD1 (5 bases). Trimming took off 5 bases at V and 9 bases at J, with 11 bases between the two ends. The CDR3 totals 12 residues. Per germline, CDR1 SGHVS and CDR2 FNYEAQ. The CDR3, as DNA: TGTGCCAGCAGCACGAATAGGGGTGAGCAGTTCTTC. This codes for CASSTNRGEQFF.

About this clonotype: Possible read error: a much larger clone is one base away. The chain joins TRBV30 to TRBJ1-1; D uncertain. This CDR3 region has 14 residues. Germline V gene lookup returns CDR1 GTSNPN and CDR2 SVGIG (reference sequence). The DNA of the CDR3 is TGTGCCTGGAGTGTTTTAGGCGGGAACACTGAAGCTCTCTTT. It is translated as CAWSVLGGNTEALF.

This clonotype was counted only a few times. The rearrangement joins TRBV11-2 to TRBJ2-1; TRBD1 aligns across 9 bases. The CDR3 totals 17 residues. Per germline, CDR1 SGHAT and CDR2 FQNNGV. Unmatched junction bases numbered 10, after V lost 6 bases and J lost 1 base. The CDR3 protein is CASSLMFGTGSYNEQFF. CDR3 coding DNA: TGTGCCAGCAGTTTGATGTTTGGGACAGGGTCCTACAATGAGCAGTTCTTC.

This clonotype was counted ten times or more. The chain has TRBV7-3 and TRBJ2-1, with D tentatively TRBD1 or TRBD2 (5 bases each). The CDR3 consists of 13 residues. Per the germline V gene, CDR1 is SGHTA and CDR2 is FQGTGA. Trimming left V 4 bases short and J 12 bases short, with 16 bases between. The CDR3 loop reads CASSSTGTSMQFF. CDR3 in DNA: TGTGCCAGCAGCTCCACCGGGACCTCCATGCAGTTCTTC.

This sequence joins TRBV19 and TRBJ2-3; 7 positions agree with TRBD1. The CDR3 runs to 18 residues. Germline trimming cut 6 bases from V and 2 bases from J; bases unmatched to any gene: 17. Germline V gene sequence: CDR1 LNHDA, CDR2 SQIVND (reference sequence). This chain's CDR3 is CASSIQHGQAVVTDTQYF. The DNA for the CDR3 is TGTGCCAGTAGCATCCAACACGGACAGGCAGTGGTCACAGATACGCAGTATTTT.

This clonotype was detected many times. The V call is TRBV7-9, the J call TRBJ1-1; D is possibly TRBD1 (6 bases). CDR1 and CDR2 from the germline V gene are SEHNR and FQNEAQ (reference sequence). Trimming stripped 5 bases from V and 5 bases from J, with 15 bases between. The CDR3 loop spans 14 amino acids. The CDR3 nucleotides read TGTGCCAGCAGCCCACTAGGGGGGCATACTGAAGCTTTCTTT. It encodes CASSPLGGHTEAFF.

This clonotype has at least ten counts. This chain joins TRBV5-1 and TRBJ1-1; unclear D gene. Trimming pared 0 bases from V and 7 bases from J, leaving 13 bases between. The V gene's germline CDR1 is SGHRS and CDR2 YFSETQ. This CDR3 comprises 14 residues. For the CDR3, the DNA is TGCGCCAGCAGCTTGGTACGACTGGAGGGTGAAGCTTTCTTT. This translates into CASSLVRLEGEAFF.

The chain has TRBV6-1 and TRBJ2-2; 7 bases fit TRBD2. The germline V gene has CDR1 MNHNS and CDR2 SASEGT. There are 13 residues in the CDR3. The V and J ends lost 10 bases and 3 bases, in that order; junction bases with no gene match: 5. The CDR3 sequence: CATGLVYTGELFF. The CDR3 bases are TGTGCCACCGGACTAGTATACACCGGGGAGCTGTTTTTT.

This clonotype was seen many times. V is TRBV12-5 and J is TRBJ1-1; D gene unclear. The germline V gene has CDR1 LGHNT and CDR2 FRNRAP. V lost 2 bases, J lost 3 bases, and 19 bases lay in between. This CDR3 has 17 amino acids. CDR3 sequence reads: CASGLRAPFDPYTEAFF. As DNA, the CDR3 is TGTGCTAGTGGTTTGCGGGCCCCTTTCGACCCCTACACTGAAGCTTTCTTT.

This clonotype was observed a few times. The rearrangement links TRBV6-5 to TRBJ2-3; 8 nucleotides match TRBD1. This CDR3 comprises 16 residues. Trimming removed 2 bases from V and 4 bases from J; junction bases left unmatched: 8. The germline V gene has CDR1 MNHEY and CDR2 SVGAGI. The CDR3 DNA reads TGTGCCAGCAGTTACGTGTTCTTGGACAGGGCAGATACGCAGTATTTT. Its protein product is CASSYVFLDRADTQYF.

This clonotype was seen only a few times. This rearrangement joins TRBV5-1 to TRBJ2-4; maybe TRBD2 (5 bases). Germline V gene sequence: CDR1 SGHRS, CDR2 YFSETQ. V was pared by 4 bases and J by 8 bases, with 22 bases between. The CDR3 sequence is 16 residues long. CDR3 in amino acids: CASSPHPGLREDIQYF. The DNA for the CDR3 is TGCGCCAGCAGCCCACACCCCGGACTTCGAGAGGACATTCAGTACTTC.

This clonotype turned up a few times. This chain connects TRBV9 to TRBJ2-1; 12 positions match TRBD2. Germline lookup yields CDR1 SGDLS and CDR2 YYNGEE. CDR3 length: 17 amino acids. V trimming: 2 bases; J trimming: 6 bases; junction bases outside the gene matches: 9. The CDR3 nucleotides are TGTGCCAGCAGCGTCCCCAGACTAGCGGGGGAGACCAATGAGCAGTTCTTC. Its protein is CASSVPRLAGETNEQFF.

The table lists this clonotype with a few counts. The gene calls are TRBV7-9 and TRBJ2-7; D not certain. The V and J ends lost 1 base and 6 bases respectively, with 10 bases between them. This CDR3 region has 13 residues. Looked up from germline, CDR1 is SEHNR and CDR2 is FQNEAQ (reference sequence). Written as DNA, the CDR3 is TGTGCCAGCAGCTTAGGGGCAGAACGCGAGCAGTACTTC. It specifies CASSLGAEREQYF.

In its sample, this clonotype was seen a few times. CDR3 DNA sequence: TGCGCCAGCAGACAGGGGTATGGAAACACCATATATTTT. Its protein is CASRQGYGNTIYF. The genes are TRBV5-1 and TRBJ1-3, with TRBD1 matching 7 bases. The germline V gene encodes CDR1 SGHRS and CDR2 YFSETQ. V shed 5 bases and J 3 bases; nucleotides not matched to a gene: 2. There are 13 residues in the CDR3. Based on the CDR3 plus reference TRBV5-1 and TRBJ1-3, the full variable domain is KAGVTQTPRYLIKTRGQQVTLSCSPISGHRSVSWYQQTPGQGLQFLFEYFSETQRNKGNFPGRFSGRQFSNSRSEMNVSTLELGDSALYLCASRQGYGNTIYFGEGSWLTVV.

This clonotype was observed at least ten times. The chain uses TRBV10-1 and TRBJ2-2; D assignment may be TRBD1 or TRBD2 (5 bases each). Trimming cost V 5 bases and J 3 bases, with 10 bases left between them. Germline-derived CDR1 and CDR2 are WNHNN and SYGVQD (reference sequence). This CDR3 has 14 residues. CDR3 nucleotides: TGCGCCAGCAGTCCCGGGACGCACACCGGGGAGCTGTTTTTT. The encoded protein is CASSPGTHTGELFF.

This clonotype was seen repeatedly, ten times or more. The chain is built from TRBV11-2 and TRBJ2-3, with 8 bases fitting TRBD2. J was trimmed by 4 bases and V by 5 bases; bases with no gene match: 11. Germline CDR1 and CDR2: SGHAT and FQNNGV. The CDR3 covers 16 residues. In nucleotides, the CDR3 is TGTGCCAGCAGCAGACGCGTAGCGGGGCAGTCAGATACGCAGTATTTT. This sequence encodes CASSRRVAGQSDTQYF.

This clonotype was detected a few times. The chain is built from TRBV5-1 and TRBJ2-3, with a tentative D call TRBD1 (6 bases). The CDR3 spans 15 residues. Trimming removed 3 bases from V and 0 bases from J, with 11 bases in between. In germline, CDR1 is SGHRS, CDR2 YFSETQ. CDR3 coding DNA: TGCGCCAGCAGCTCCAGGACAGACAGCACAGATACGCAGTATTTT. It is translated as CASSSRTDSTDTQYF.

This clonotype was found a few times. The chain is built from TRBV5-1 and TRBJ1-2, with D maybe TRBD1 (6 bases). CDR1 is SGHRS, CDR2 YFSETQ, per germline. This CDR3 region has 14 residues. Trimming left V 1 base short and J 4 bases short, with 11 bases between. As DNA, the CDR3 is TGCGCCAGCAGCTTGAACAGGGCCTCCTATGGCTACACCTTC. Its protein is CASSLNRASYGYTF.

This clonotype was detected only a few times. The CDR3 is CASSLGGQALMFF. In DNA form, the CDR3 reads TGTGCCAGCAGCTTAGGGGGACAGGCTTTAATGTTCTTT. The V call is TRBV13, the J call TRBJ1-1; 8 nucleotides align to TRBD1. CDR3 length equals 13 residues. Germline V gene lookup returns CDR1 PRHDT and CDR2 FYEKMQ (reference sequence). Germline trimming cut 0 bases from V and 14 bases from J; bases unmatched to any gene: 8.

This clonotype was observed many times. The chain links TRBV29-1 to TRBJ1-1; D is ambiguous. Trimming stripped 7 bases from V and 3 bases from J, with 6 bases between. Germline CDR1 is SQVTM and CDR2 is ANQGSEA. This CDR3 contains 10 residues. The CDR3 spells CSAVHTEAFF. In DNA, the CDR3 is TGCAGCGCCGTCCACACTGAAGCTTTCTTT.

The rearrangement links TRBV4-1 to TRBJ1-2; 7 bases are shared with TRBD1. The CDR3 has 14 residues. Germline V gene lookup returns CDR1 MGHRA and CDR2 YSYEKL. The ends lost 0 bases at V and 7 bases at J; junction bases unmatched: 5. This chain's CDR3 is CASSQDFWTGGYTF. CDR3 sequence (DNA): TGCGCCAGCAGCCAAGATTTCTGGACAGGTGGCTACACCTTC.

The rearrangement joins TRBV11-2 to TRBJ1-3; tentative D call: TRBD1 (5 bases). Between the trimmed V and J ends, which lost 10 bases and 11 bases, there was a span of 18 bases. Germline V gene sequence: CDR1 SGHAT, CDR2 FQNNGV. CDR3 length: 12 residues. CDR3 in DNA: TGTGCCACCGAAAGACAGATCAATGCCATATATTTT. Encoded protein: CATERQINAIYF.

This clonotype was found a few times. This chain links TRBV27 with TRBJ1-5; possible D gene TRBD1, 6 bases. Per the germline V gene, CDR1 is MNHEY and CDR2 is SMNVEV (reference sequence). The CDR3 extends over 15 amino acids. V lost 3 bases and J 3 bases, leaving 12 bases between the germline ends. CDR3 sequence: CASSFMGADNQPQHF. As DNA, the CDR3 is TGTGCCAGCAGTTTCATGGGGGCGGACAATCAGCCCCAGCATTTT.

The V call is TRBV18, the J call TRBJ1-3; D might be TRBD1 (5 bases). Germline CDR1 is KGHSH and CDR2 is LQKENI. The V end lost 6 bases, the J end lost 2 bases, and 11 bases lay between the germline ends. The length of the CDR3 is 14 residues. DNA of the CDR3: TGTGCCAGCTCCCAGGGTTTGGCTGGAAACACCATATATTTT. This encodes CASSQGLAGNTIYF.

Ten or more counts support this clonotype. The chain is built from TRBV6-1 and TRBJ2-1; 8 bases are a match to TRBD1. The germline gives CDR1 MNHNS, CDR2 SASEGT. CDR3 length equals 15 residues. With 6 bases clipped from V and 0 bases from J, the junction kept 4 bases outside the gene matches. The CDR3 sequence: CASRGTGGSYNEQFF. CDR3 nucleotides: TGTGCCAGCAGGGGGACAGGAGGCTCCTACAATGAGCAGTTCTTC.

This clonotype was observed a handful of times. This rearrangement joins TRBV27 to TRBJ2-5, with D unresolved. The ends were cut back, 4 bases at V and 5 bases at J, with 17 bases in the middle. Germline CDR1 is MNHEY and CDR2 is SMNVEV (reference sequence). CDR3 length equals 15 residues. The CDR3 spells CASSSGTVLLETQYF. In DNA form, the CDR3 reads TGTGCCAGCAGTTCAGGCACAGTCCTACTGGAGACCCAGTACTTC.

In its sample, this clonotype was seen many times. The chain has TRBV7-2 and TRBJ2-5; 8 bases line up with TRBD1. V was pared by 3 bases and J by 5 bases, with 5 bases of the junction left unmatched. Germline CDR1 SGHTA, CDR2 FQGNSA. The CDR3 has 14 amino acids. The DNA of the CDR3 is TGTGCCAGCAGCTTCCAGGGGGCCCTTGAGACCCAGTACTTC. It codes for CASSFQGALETQYF.